These 11 T cell receptor beta chains were all obtained from the same sample, sequenced in a study of blood T cell repertoires in COVID-19. TCRdb's copy holds only in-frame clones and misses some; the assay was immunoSEQ multiplex PCR. Here the sample spans roughly 250,000 clones, about 87% being singletons. Sequencing was performed on PBMCs or T cells enriched from blood (not recorded which). The receptors originated from a woman in her fifties or sixties who had recovered from COVID-19.

Of note for this clone: The same CDR3 arises from other DNA sequences in this sample as well. The V and J genes are TRBV28 and TRBJ1-4, with 10 bases lining up with TRBD1. The germline V gene encodes CDR1 MDHEN and CDR2 SYDVKM. V lost 4 bases to trimming and J lost 5 bases; unmatched junction nucleotides: 4. The length of the CDR3 is 15 residues. The CDR3 sequence: CASSSPGQGNEKLFF. The CDR3 bases are TGTGCCAGCAGTTCACCGGGACAGGGGAATGAAAAACTGTTTTTT.

The rearrangement links TRBV2 to TRBJ1-1; D is unresolved. Germline lookup yields CDR1 SNHLY and CDR2 FYNNEI. This CDR3 is 15 amino acids long. Trimming removed 3 bases at V and 0 bases at J, with 11 bases between. CDR3 sequence (DNA): TGTGCCAGCAGTGACCGGTACTTAATGAACACTGAAGCTTTCTTT. Protein sequence: CASSDRYLMNTEAFF.

This clone was recorded only once. In the same sample, other DNA sequences code for this CDR3. This chain uses TRBV27 with TRBJ2-7, with D perhaps TRBD1 (5 bases). CDR1 and CDR2 from the germline V gene are MNHEY and SMNVEV (reference sequence). Trimming took 3 bases from V and 3 from J, leaving 9 bases between them. CDR3 size: 13 residues. Here the CDR3 DNA reads TGTGCCAGCAGTTTGTATAGGGGCTACGAGCAGTACTTC. This codes for CASSLYRGYEQYF.

The V call is TRBV10-3, the J call TRBJ2-2, with 13 positions matching TRBD2. V lost 6 bases to trimming and J lost 5 bases; unmatched junction nucleotides: 3. The germline gives CDR1 ENHRY, CDR2 SYGVKD. This CDR3 spans 15 amino acids. The DNA for the CDR3 is TGTGCCATCAGCGAGGGACTAGCGGGAACCGGGGAGCTGTTTTTT. Its translation is CAISEGLAGTGELFF.

This chain's CDR3 is CASSTQLAGGRDTQYF. The CDR3 bases are TGCGCCAGCAGCACACAACTAGCGGGAGGGAGGGATACGCAGTATTTT. The genes are TRBV4-3 and TRBJ2-3; 13 nucleotides line up with TRBD2. The CDR3 is 16 amino acids. The germline CDR1 and CDR2 sequences are LGHNA and YSLEER. V was pared by 5 bases and J by 6 bases, with 8 bases of the junction left unmatched.

CDR3 DNA sequence: TGTGCCAGCAGCGCGGAGAGTTTCTATGGCTACACCTTC. Translation: CASSAESFYGYTF. The chain employs TRBV3-1 (or the pseudogene TRBV3-2) and TRBJ1-2; D remains unclear. The CDR3 length is 13 residues. Germline loops: CDR1 LGHDT, CDR2 YNNKEL (reference sequence). The V gene lost 5 bases and the J gene lost 4 bases, with 11 bases spanning the gap.

The chain uses TRBV19 and TRBJ2-7; D perhaps matches TRBD2 (7 bases). The V end was cut by 3 bases, the J end by 3 bases, with 12 bases between. The length of the CDR3 is 14 residues. The germline gives CDR1 LNHDA, CDR2 SQIVND (reference sequence). Here the CDR3 DNA reads TGTGCCAGTAGTATCGGGGGGCTGGGCTACGAGCAGTACTTC. It yields the protein CASSIGGLGYEQYF.

The genes are TRBV3-1 (or the pseudogene TRBV3-2) and TRBJ2-1; 7 bases fit TRBD2. Germline loops: CDR1 LGHDT, CDR2 YNNKEL (reference sequence). V dropped 0 bases and J dropped 5; count of bases not matched to a gene: 7. The CDR3 contains 16 residues. CDR3 coding DNA: TGTGCCAGCAGCCAAGATTTGCGGGAGACCCACAATGAGCAGTTCTTC. This gives the protein CASSQDLRETHNEQFF.

The chain employs TRBV19 and TRBJ2-1, with 11 bases lining up with TRBD2. In germline, CDR1 is LNHDA, CDR2 SQIVND (reference sequence). V trimming: 3 bases; J trimming: 0 bases; junction bases outside the gene matches: 4. The CDR3 consists of 17 residues. Here the CDR3 DNA reads TGTGCCAGTAGTATGCTAGCGGGAGGTTCCTCCTACAATGAGCAGTTCTTC. Its translation is CASSMLAGGSSYNEQFF.

The chain recombines TRBV30 with TRBJ2-1; 10 bases are shared with TRBD2. CDR3 length: 15 amino acids. Germline CDR1 and CDR2: GTSNPN and SVGIG (reference sequence). V dropped 3 bases and J dropped 2; count of bases not matched to a gene: 4. The CDR3, as DNA: TGTGCCTGGAGCACTAGCGGGGCCACCTACAATGAGCAGTTCTTC. Its translation: CAWSTSGATYNEQFF.

The genes are TRBV6-5 and TRBJ2-7; no firm D call. The germline V gene encodes CDR1 MNHEY and CDR2 SVGAGI. V lost 2 bases, J lost 1 base, and 9 bases lay in between. The CDR3 loop spans 14 amino acids. Here the CDR3 DNA reads TGTGCCAGCAGTTACGAGGTCCGTTCCTACGAGCAGTACTTC. The encoded protein is CASSYEVRSYEQYF.